This T cell receptor beta chain was retrieved from a study of response to subunit inactivated influenza vaccine. Details on this clonotype: As yet, its antigen is unknown.

Findings of the study overall: Seasonal influenza vaccination, on each occasion, was suggested by the authors to recruit few new T cells.

TCRdb re-analysed the RT-PCR reads in MiXCR, keeping a single row per CDR3 protein. This table holds 250,000 to 350,000 distinct CDR3 sequences, 22% found once. The CDR3 sequence is 18 residues long. The V and J ends lost 1 base and 4 bases, in that order; junction bases with no gene match: 12. The germline V gene encodes CDR1 MNHEY and CDR2 SMNVEV (reference sequence). This TCR was sampled from a man aged 50 to 69 who received an inactivated influenza vaccine. This material consisted of PBMCs from blood, taken less than 22 months after vaccination. The gene calls are TRBV27 and TRBJ2-1; TRBD2 aligns across 8 bases. CDR3 amino acids: CASSLLKSGGPPYNEQFF. The CDR3 DNA is TGTGCCAGCAGTTTATTGAAAAGCGGGGGCCCCCCTTACAATGAGCAGTTCTTC.